Listed below are T cell receptor beta chains from one sample, sequenced in a study of tumor T cells in aggressive B-cell lymphoma. Repertoires were generated with immunoSEQ multiplex PCR, while TCRdb's copy carries only in-frame clones and drops some. This table holds 8,500 to 14,000 clones, approximately 90% found once. The sample consisted of tumor tissue. The source is an adult with diffuse large B cell lymphoma. The CDR3 runs from the conserved cysteine through the conserved F or W. Fields, in order: J gene, V gene, CDR3 protein.

j_call: TRBJ1-5; v_call: TRBV6-1; cdr3_aa: CASSGVGDSLGGNQPQHF
j_call: TRBJ1-2; v_call: TRBV7-9; cdr3_aa: CASSHGTATLGYTF
j_call: TRBJ2-1; v_call: TRBV10-3; cdr3_aa: CAISDPGTSGYNEQFF
j_call: -; v_call: TRBV15; cdr3_aa: CATSRDNVASGLYEQYF
j_call: TRBJ2-2; v_call: TRBV4-3; cdr3_aa: CASSQDVLAGTGGELFF
j_call: TRBJ1-1; v_call: TRBV28; cdr3_aa: CATELTVNTEAFF
j_call: TRBJ2-1; v_call: TRBV7-7; cdr3_aa: CASSTSGRIDEQFF
j_call: -; v_call: TRBV27; cdr3_aa: CASSFLAGGADEQYF
j_call: TRBJ2-1; v_call: TRBV6-1; cdr3_aa: CASSEGGSYNEQFF
j_call: TRBJ2-5; v_call: TRBV7-2; cdr3_aa: CASSPLTGETQYF
j_call: TRBJ1-2; v_call: TRBV13; cdr3_aa: CASSFRDYGYTF
j_call: TRBJ2-1; v_call: TRBV2; cdr3_aa: CASRSRLAGPDEQFF
j_call: TRBJ2-7; v_call: TRBV7-9; cdr3_aa: CASSLALFDWTYEQYF
j_call: TRBJ2-1; v_call: TRBV13; cdr3_aa: CASSLWLQGSYNEQFF
j_call: TRBJ2-3; v_call: TRBV7-2; cdr3_aa: CASSYPGGAGQDTQYF
j_call: TRBJ2-5; v_call: TRBV29-1; cdr3_aa: CSVLGQIKETQYF
j_call: TRBJ2-2; v_call: TRBV7-8; cdr3_aa: CASSLGGLGLRGGELFF
j_call: TRBJ2-2; v_call: TRBV18; cdr3_aa: CASSQDRATGELFF
j_call: TRBJ2-5; v_call: TRBV12-5; cdr3_aa: CASGPSGSQETQYF
j_call: TRBJ2-2; v_call: TRBV6-1; cdr3_aa: CASSGYGTGELFF
j_call: TRBJ2-2; v_call: TRBV7-6; cdr3_aa: CASRDLGTNTGELFF
j_call: TRBJ1-2; v_call: TRBV18; cdr3_aa: CASSPGANYGYTF